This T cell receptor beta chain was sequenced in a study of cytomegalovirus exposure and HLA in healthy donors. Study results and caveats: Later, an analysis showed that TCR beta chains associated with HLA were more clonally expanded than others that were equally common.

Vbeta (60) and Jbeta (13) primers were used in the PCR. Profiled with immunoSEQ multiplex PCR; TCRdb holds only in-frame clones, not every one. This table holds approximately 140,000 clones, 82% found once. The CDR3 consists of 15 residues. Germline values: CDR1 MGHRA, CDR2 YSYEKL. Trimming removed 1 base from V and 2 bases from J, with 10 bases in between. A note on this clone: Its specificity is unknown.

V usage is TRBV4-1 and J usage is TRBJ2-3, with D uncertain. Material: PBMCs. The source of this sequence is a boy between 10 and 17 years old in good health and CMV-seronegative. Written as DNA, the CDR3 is TGCGCCAGCAGCCAAGGGTACGCGTCCACAGATACGCAGTATTTT. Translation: CASSQGYASTDTQYF.